The 14 T cell receptor beta chains presented below share a single source sample, sequenced in a study of T cells in Graves' hyperthyroidism and ophthalmopathy. It was RNA transcripts that yielded the amplified TCR beta CDR3 regions. First-round RT-PCR of the TCR CDR3 relied on the HTBI primer set. TCRdb used MiXCR to reprocess the multiplex PCR reads, holding one entry per CDR3 protein. The top ten hold about 7.7% of the sample, which has some 440,000 distinct CDR3 sequences, 15% to 19% seen once. The sequenced sample consisted of blood. The receptors shown here come from a woman aged 18-29 years with Graves' hyperthyroidism.

This clonotype has a count of ten or more. This chain uses TRBV10-1 with TRBJ2-5; D is tentatively TRBD1 or TRBD2 (6 bases each). Trimming took off 3 bases at V and 5 bases at J, with 10 bases between the two ends. Germline V gene data show CDR1 as WNHNN and CDR2 as SYGVQD (reference sequence). The CDR3 spans 13 residues. The CDR3 here is CASSEGGIETQYF. CDR3 coding DNA: TGCGCCAGCAGTGAAGGGGGGATCGAGACCCAGTACTTC.

The chain carries TRBV5-1 and TRBJ2-1; 10 bases are shared with TRBD2. The germline V gene has CDR1 SGHRS and CDR2 YFSETQ. The J segment lost 5 bases and the V segment lost 4 bases, leaving 6 bases of the junction unmatched. This CDR3 has 15 residues. The DNA for the CDR3 is TGCGCCAGCAGCGGGGGACTAGCGACTAACAATGAGCAGTTCTTC. It encodes CASSGGLATNNEQFF. The complete variable domain, with remaining parts taken from reference TRBV5-1 and TRBJ2-1, reads KAGVTQTPRYLIKTRGQQVTLSCSPISGHRSVSWYQQTPGQGLQFLFEYFSETQRNKGNFPGRFSGRQFSNSRSEMNVSTLELGDSALYLCASSGGLATNNEQFFGPGTRLTVL.

This clonotype was counted at least ten times. CDR3 in amino acids: CASSLDWTRAYNEQFF. CDR3 in DNA: TGTGCCAGCAGCTTAGATTGGACTAGGGCCTACAATGAGCAGTTCTTC. The J gene is TRBJ2-1, the V gene TRBV11-2, with TRBD2 identical over 7 bases. The J segment lost 2 bases and the V segment lost 0 bases, leaving 4 bases of the junction unmatched. The CDR3 is 16 amino acids. Germline V gene data show CDR1 as SGHAT and CDR2 as FQNNGV.

The rearrangement joins TRBV6-1 to TRBJ2-5, with D uncertain. This CDR3 has 15 amino acids. V was shortened by 0 bases and J by 4 bases, with 12 bases between the two germline ends. From germline, CDR1 is MNHNS and CDR2 SASEGT. CDR3 bases: TGTGCCAGCAGTGAAGCTCGGTTTGGTCGAGAGACCCAGTACTTC. This codes for CASSEARFGRETQYF.

This clonotype came up many times. J is TRBJ1-2 and V is TRBV6-1; 8 positions agree with TRBD1. Looked up from germline, CDR1 is MNHNS and CDR2 is SASEGT. The CDR3 runs 12 residues. V trimming: 6 bases; J trimming: 8 bases; junction bases outside the gene matches: 5. CDR3 in amino acids: CASSRQGSGYTF. In DNA, the CDR3 is TGTGCCAGCAGCAGACAGGGGAGCGGCTACACCTTC.

This clonotype appeared many times. The V gene is TRBV12-3 or TRBV12-4, the J gene TRBJ1-2, with TRBD1 matching 10 bases. With 6 bases clipped from V and 1 base from J, the junction kept 5 bases outside the gene matches. The CDR3 runs 15 residues. In DNA form, the CDR3 reads TGTGCCAGCAGCGTCGGACAGGGGGGTAACTATGGCTACACCTTC. Translated, it gives CASSVGQGGNYGYTF.

On this clonotype: One end of the junction varies from germline; a read error may be responsible. V usage is TRBV5-1 and J usage is TRBJ2-3, with TRBD2 matching over 13 bases. The CDR3 totals 16 residues. Germline CDR1 reads SGHRS; CDR2 reads YFSETQ. CDR3 DNA sequence: TGTGCCAGCAGCAATGTCGGACTAGCGGGAGCAGATACGCAGTATTTT. This sequence encodes CASSNVGLAGADTQYF.

As concerns this clonotype: This may be a read error: a much more frequent sequence differs by one nucleotide. The rearrangement links TRBV18 to TRBJ1-1, with 7 positions matching TRBD1. V shed 5 bases and J 0 bases; nucleotides not matched to a gene: 9. Per the germline V gene, CDR1 is KGHSH and CDR2 is LQKENI. This CDR3 is 16 amino acids long. CDR3 residues: CASSATDRVMNTEAFF. The CDR3 nucleotides read TGTGCCAGCTCAGCAACCGACAGGGTGATGAACACTGAAGCTTTCTTT.

This clonotype was counted between two and nine times. This chain uses TRBV5-1 with TRBJ1-3, with a weak D call TRBD1 (5 bases). Germline V gives CDR1 SGHRS, CDR2 YFSETQ. Trimming removed 3 bases from V and 7 bases from J, with 14 bases in between. The CDR3 has 14 amino acids. CDR3 sequence: CASSSDAGRNTIYF. DNA for the CDR3: TGCGCCAGCAGCTCCGATGCAGGGAGGAACACCATATATTTT.

This clonotype was seen repeatedly, ten times or more. This rearrangement joins TRBV20-1 to TRBJ2-1; 16 nucleotides agree with TRBD2. Germline CDR1 DFQATT, CDR2 SNEGSKA (reference sequence). Losses at the gene ends were 6 bases for V and 8 bases for J; bases not matched to a gene: 4. The CDR3 covers 14 residues. The CDR3 spells CSALGLAGGDEQFF. The DNA of the CDR3 is TGCAGTGCATTGGGACTAGCGGGAGGGGATGAGCAGTTCTTC.

This clonotype was recorded at least ten times. J is TRBJ2-1 and V is TRBV3-1; 12 positions agree with TRBD2. The CDR3 has 15 residues. Germline V lookup: CDR1 LGHDT, CDR2 YNNKEL (reference sequence). Trimming took 1 base from V and 9 from J; bases not matched to a gene: 4. The chain's CDR3 is CASSQGGLAGGEQFF. Here the CDR3 DNA reads TGTGCCAGCAGCCAAGGGGGACTAGCGGGTGGTGAGCAGTTCTTC.

This clonotype was seen more than once but under ten times. The chain joins TRBV24-1 to TRBJ2-5, with a possible D match to TRBD2 (6 bases). In germline, CDR1 is KGHDR, CDR2 SFDVKD. Trimming cost V 9 bases and J 4 bases, with 17 bases left between them. CDR3 length: 14 amino acids. The CDR3 here is CATLAVVFRETQYF. The CDR3, as DNA: TGTGCCACCTTAGCGGTGGTGTTTCGAGAGACCCAGTACTTC.

This clonotype was detected ten times or more. The rearrangement joins TRBV6-1 to TRBJ2-7; unclear D gene. The CDR3 covers 11 residues. The germline V and J ends were trimmed by 8 bases and 3 bases, with 8 bases remaining between them. Germline-derived CDR1 and CDR2 are MNHNS and SASEGT. The CDR3 nucleotides are TGTGCCAGCTTAACGAACTACGAGCAGTACTTC. Protein sequence: CASLTNYEQYF.

The table lists this clonotype with a few counts. The rearrangement uses TRBV9 and TRBJ1-3, with D unclear. V was pared by 3 bases and J by 2 bases, with 9 bases between. The CDR3 runs to 14 residues. Germline loops: CDR1 SGDLS, CDR2 YYNGEE. The CDR3 sequence is CASSANRAGNTIYF. CDR3 in DNA: TGTGCCAGCAGCGCCAATAGAGCTGGAAACACCATATATTTT.